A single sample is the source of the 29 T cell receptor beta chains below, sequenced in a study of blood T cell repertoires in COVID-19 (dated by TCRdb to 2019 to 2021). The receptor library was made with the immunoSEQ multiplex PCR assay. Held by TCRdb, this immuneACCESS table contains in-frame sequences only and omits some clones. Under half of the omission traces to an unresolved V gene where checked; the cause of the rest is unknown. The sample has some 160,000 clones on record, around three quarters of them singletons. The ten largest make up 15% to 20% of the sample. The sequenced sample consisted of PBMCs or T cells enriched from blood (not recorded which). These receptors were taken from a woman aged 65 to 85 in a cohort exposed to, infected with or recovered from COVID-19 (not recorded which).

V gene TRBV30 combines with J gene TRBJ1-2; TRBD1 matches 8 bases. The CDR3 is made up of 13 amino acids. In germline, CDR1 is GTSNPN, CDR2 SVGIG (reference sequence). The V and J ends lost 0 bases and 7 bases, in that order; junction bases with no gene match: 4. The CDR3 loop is CAWSVGGQGGYTF. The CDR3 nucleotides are TGTGCCTGGAGTGTAGGCGGACAGGGTGGCTACACCTTC.

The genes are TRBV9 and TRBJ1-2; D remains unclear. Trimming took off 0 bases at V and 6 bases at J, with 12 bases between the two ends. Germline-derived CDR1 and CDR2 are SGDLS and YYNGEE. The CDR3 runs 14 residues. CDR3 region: CASSVGWEGHGYTF. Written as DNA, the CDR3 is TGTGCCAGCAGCGTAGGATGGGAGGGCCATGGCTACACCTTC.

Here the CDR3 DNA reads TGTGCCAGCAGCTTCCCCCAGGGCTATGGCTACACCTTC. Translating it yields CASSFPQGYGYTF. The chain joins TRBV7-9 to TRBJ1-2, with D perhaps matching TRBD1 (5 bases). The germline V and J ends were trimmed by 3 bases and 4 bases, with 9 bases remaining between them. CDR1 is SEHNR and CDR2 is FQNEAQ in the germline V gene (reference sequence). This CDR3 has 13 residues.

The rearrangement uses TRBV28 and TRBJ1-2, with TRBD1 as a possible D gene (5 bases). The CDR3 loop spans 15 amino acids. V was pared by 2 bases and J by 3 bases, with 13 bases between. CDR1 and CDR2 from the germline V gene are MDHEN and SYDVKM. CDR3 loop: CASSLGPGPYYGYTF. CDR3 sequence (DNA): TGTGCCAGCAGTTTAGGTCCAGGGCCCTACTATGGCTACACCTTC.

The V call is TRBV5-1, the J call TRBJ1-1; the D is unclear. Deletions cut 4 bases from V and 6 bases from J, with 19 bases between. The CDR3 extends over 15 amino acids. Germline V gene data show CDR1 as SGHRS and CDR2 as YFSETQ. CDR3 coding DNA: TGCGCCAGCAGCACGAGGCCGCCGAGGGCTCCTGAAGCTTTCTTT. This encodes CASSTRPPRAPEAFF.

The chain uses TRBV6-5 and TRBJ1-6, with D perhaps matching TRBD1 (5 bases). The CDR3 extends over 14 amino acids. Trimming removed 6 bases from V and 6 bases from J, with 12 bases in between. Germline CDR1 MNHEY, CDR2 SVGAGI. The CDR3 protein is CASSRVMLNSPLHF. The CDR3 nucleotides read TGTGCCAGCAGCAGGGTGATGCTTAATTCACCCCTCCACTTT.

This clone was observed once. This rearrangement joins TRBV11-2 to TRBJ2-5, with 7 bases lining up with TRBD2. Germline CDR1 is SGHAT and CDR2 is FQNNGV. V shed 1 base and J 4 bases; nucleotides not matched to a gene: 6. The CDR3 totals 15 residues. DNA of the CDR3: TGTGCCAGCAGCTTAGCTAGCGGAAGAGGAGAGACCCAGTACTTC. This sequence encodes CASSLASGRGETQYF. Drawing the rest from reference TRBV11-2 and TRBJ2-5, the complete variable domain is EAGVAQSPRYKIIEKRQSVAFWCNPISGHATLYWYQQILGQGPKLLIQFQNNGVVDDSQLPKDRFSAERLKGVDSTLKIQPAKLEDSAVYLCASSLASGRGETQYFGPGTRLLVL.

The CDR3 nucleotides are TGTGCCAGCAGCCAAGATTTCGGGGTACCTAATGAAAAACTGTTTTTT. Translated, it gives CASSQDFGVPNEKLFF. The chain combines TRBV3-1 (or the pseudogene TRBV3-2) with TRBJ1-4, with D unclear. CDR3 length: 16 residues. The V end was cut by 0 bases, the J end by 3 bases, with 11 bases between. CDR1 and CDR2 from the germline V gene are LGHDT and YNNKEL (reference sequence).

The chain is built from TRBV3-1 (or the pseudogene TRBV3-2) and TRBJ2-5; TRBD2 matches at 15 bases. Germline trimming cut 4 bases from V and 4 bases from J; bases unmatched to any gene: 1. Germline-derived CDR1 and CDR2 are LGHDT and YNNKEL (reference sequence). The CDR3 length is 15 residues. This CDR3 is CASSPGLAGGETQYF. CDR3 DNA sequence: TGTGCCAGCAGCCCGGGACTAGCGGGAGGAGAGACCCAGTACTTC.

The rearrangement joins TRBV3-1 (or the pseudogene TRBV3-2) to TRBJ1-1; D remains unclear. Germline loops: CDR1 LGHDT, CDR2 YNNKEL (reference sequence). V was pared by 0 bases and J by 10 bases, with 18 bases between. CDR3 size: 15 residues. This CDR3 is CASSQDRAGNSGAFF. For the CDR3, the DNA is TGTGCCAGCAGCCAAGATCGAGCGGGAAATAGTGGAGCTTTCTTT.

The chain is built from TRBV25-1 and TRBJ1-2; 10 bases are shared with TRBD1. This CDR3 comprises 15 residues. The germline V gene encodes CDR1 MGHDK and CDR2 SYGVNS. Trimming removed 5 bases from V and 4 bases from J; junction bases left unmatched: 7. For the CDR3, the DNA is TGTGCCAGCAGTCCTCTCGGACAGGGGGGCTATGGCTACACCTTC. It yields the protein CASSPLGQGGYGYTF.

The CDR3 reads CASSHRDSGRDTQYF. Written as DNA, the CDR3 is TGTGCCAGCAGTCACCGGGACAGCGGACGAGATACGCAGTATTTT. The gene calls are TRBV11-2 and TRBJ2-3; 7 bases align to TRBD1. Germline V lookup: CDR1 SGHAT, CDR2 FQNNGV. The CDR3 spans 15 residues. V shed 6 bases and J 5 bases; nucleotides not matched to a gene: 11.

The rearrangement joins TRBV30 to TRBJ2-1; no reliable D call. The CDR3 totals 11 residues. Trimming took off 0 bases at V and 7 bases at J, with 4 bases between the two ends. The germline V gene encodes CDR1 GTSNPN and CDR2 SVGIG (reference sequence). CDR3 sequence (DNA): TGTGCCTGGAGTGTCGAGAATGAGCAGTTCTTC. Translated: CAWSVENEQFF. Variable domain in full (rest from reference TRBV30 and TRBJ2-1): SQTIHQWPATLVQPVGSPLSLECTVEGTSNPNLYWYRQAAGRGLQLLFYSVGIGQISSEVPQNLSASRPQDRQFILSSKKLLLSDSGFYLCAWSVENEQFFGPGTRLTVL.

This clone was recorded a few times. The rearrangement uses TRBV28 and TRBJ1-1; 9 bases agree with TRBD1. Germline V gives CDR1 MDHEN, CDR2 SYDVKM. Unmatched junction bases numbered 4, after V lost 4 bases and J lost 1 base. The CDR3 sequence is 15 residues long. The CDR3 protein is CASSSPGQGNTEAFF. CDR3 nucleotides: TGTGCCAGCAGTTCTCCGGGACAGGGGAACACTGAAGCTTTCTTT.

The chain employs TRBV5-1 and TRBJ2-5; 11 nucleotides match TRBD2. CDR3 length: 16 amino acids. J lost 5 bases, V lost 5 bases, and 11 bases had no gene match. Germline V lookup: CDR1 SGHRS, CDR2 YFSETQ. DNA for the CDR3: TGCGCCAGCAGAAGCCGGACTAGCGGGCTGGGGGAGACCCAGTACTTC. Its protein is CASRSRTSGLGETQYF.

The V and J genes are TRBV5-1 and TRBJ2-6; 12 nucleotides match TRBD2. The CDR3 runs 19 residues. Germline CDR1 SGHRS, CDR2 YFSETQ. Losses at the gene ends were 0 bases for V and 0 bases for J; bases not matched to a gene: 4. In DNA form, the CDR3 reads TGCGCCAGCAGCTTGGGACTAGCGGGAGCCAACTCTGGGGCCAACGTCCTGACTTTC. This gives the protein CASSLGLAGANSGANVLTF.

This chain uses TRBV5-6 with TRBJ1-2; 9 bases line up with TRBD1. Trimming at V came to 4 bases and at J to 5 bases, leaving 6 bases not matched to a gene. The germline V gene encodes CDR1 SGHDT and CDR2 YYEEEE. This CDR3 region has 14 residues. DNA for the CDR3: TGTGCCAGCAGCCTCCGACAGGGGGTTTATGGCTACACCTTC. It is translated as CASSLRQGVYGYTF. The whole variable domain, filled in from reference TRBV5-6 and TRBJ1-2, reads DAGVTQSPTHLIKTRGQQVTLRCSPKSGHDTVSWYQQALGQGPQFIFQYYEEEERQRGNFPDRFSGHQFPNYSSELNVNALLLGDSALYLCASSLRQGVYGYTFGSGTRLTVV.

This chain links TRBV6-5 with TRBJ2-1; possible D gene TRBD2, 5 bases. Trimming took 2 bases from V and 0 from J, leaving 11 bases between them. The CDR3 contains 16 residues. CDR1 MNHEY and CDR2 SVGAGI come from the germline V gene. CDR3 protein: CASSYTRALSYNEQFF. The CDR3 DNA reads TGTGCCAGCAGTTACACGCGGGCCCTCTCCTACAATGAGCAGTTCTTC.

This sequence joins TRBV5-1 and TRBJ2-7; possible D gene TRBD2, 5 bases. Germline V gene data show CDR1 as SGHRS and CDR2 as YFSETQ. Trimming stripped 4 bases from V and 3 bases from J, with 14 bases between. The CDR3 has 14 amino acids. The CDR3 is CASSKESGFYEQYF. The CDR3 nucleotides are TGCGCCAGCAGCAAAGAGAGCGGCTTCTACGAGCAGTACTTC. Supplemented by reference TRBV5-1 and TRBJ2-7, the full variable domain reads KAGVTQTPRYLIKTRGQQVTLSCSPISGHRSVSWYQQTPGQGLQFLFEYFSETQRNKGNFPGRFSGRQFSNSRSEMNVSTLELGDSALYLCASSKESGFYEQYFGPGTRLTVT.

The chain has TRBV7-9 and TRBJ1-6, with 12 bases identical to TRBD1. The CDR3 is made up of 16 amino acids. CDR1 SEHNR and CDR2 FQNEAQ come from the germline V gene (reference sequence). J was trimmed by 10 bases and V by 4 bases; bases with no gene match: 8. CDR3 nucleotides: TGTGCCAGCAGCTCGCTACCGGGACAGGGGGCATCACCCCTCCACTTT. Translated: CASSSLPGQGASPLHF. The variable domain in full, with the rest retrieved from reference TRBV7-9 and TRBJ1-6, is DTGVSQNPRHKITKRGQNVTFRCDPISEHNRLYWYRQTLGQGPEFLTYFQNEAQLEKSRLLSDRFSAERPKGSFSTLEIQRTEQGDSAMYLCASSSLPGQGASPLHFGNGTRLTVT.

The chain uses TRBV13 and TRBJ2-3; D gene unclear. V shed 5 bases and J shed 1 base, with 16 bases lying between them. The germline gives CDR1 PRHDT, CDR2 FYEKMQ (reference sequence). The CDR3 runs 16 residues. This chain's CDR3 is CASSLVASVGTDTQYF. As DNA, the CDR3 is TGTGCCAGCAGCCTGGTGGCGAGCGTCGGCACAGATACGCAGTATTTT.

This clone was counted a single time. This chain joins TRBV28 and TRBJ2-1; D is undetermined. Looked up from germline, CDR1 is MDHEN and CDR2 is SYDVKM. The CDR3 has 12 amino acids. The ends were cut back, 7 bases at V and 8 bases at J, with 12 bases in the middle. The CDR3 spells CASTSTGDEQFF. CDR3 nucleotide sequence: TGTGCCAGCACCTCGACTGGTGATGAGCAGTTCTTC.

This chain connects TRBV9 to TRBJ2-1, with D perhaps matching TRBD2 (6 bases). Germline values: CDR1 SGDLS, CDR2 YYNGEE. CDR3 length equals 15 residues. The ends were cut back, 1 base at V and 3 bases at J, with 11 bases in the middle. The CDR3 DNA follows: TGTGCCAGCAGCGTATTAGGGACTTTCTACAATGAGCAGTTCTTC. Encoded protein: CASSVLGTFYNEQFF.

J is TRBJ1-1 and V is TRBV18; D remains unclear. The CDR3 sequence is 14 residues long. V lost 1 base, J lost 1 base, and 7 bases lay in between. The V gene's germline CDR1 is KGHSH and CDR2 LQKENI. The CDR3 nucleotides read TGTGCCAGCTCACCACAGGCAGGGAACACTGAAGCTTTCTTT. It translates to CASSPQAGNTEAFF.

The CDR3 nucleotides read TGTGCCAGCAGCTTAGTCCGGAGGAATGAGCAGTTCTTC. Amino acids: CASSLVRRNEQFF. The chain uses TRBV11-2 and TRBJ2-1; perhaps TRBD2 as D (5 bases). The ends were cut back, 1 base at V and 7 bases at J, with 8 bases in the middle. The CDR3 contains 13 residues. Germline CDR1 reads SGHAT; CDR2 reads FQNNGV.

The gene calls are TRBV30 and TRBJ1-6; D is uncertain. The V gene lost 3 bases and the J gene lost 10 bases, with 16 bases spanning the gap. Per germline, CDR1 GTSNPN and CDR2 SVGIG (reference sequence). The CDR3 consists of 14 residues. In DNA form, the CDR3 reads TGTGCCTGGAGCGGCGGGGTTCTGATGTCACCCCTCCACTTT. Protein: CAWSGGVLMSPLHF. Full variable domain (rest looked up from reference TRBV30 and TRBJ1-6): SQTIHQWPATLVQPVGSPLSLECTVEGTSNPNLYWYRQAAGRGLQLLFYSVGIGQISSEVPQNLSASRPQDRQFILSSKKLLLSDSGFYLCAWSGGVLMSPLHFGNGTRLTVT.

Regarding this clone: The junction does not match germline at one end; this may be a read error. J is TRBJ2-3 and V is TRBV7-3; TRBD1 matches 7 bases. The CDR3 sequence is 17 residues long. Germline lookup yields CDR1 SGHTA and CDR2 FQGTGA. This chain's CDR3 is CASSLTPRQGGTDTQYF. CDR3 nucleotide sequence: TGTGCCAGCAGCCTAACGCCTCGACAGGGAGGCACAGATACGCAGTATTTT. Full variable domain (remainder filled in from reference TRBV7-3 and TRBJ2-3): GAGVSQTPSNKVTEKGKYVELRCDPISGHTALYWYRQSLGQGPEFLIYFQGTGAADDSGLPNDRFFAVRPEGSVSTLKIQRTERGDSAVYLCASSLTPRQGGTDTQYFGPGTRLTVL.

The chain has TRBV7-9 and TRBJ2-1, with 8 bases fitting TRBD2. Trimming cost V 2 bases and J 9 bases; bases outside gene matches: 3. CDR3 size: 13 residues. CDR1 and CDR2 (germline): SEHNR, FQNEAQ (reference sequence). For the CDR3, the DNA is TGTGCCAGCAGCTTAATCCTAGCGGGTGAGCAGTTCTTC. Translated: CASSLILAGEQFF.

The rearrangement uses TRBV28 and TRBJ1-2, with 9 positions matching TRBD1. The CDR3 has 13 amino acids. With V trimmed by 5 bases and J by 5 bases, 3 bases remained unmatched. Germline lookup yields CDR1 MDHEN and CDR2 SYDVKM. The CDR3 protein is CASSQDRGYGYTF. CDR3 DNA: TGTGCCAGCAGTCAAGACAGGGGGTATGGCTACACCTTC.